Here is one TCR beta chain with its context. This entry belongs to a study of blood T cell repertoires in COVID-19. Per the original data handling: Estimates of nucleated cell counts were drawn from the amplification of reference gene primers. Generated by immunoSEQ multiplex PCR, the TCRdb table keeps only in-frame clones and is missing some. From that table come the V and J calls and clone size; the DNA was used to work out D and trimming. The sample records some 380,000 clones, around 89% being singletons. Germline loops: CDR1 KGHDR, CDR2 SFDVKD. The CDR3 consists of 16 residues. V was pared by 2 bases and J by 3 bases, with 13 bases between.

The clonotype comes from a man aged 18 to 30 with active or convalescent COVID-19. This rearrangement joins TRBV24-1 to TRBJ1-5; no clear D. Sequencing was done on a sample of peripheral blood. The CDR3 DNA follows: TGTGCCACCAGTGATTCGGCAGGTGGACTCAATCAGCCCCAGCATTTT. Residues: CATSDSAGGLNQPQHF.